These 26 T cell receptor beta chains came from one sample sequenced in a study of cytomegalovirus exposure and HLA in healthy donors. Only in-frame clones appear in the TCRdb table, and some are missing; sequencing was by immunoSEQ multiplex PCR. The sample consists of approximately 210,000 clones, around 88% of them appearing once. The sequencing input was PBMCs. The receptors stem from a young woman in good health and CMV-seronegative.

The chain employs TRBV5-8 and TRBJ2-7, with D possibly matching TRBD2 (6 bases). Germline values: CDR1 SGHTS, CDR2 YDEGEE. The CDR3 sequence is 14 residues long. V was shortened by 6 bases and J by 3 bases, with 16 bases between the two germline ends. The CDR3 DNA reads as TGTGCCAGCATCGAATTCCGGGGGTTCTACGAGCAGTACTTC. Its translation is CASIEFRGFYEQYF.

This clone appeared a few times. V gene TRBV9 combines with J gene TRBJ1-6; D perhaps matches TRBD1 (6 bases). Germline CDR1 is SGDLS and CDR2 is YYNGEE. The CDR3 runs to 15 residues. V lost 1 base and J lost 7, with 12 bases in between. In DNA, the CDR3 is TGTGCCAGCAGCGTAAACACAGGGTCAAATTCACCCCTCCACTTT. Residues: CASSVNTGSNSPLHF.

The chain couples TRBV6-6 to TRBJ1-4, with 7 bases matching TRBD1. J was trimmed by 5 bases and V by 5 bases; bases with no gene match: 5. The CDR3 runs to 14 residues. Germline-derived CDR1 and CDR2 are MNHNY and SVGAGI (reference sequence). CDR3 loop: CASSDPGQNEKLFF. CDR3 nucleotides: TGTGCCAGCAGTGACCCGGGACAGAATGAAAAACTGTTTTTT.

The chain has TRBV6-1 and TRBJ2-7; weak D call: TRBD2 (5 bases). CDR3 length: 12 amino acids. The ends were cut back, 5 bases at V and 5 bases at J, with 10 bases in the middle. Germline-derived CDR1 and CDR2 are MNHNS and SASEGT. The DNA of the CDR3 is TGTGCCAGCAGTCTTACTAGTAACGAGCAGTACTTC. Its translation is CASSLTSNEQYF.

The chain combines TRBV9 with TRBJ2-1; TRBD2 aligns across 7 bases. The CDR3 spans 14 residues. Per the germline V gene, CDR1 is SGDLS and CDR2 is YYNGEE. The ends lost 2 bases at V and 8 bases at J; junction bases unmatched: 7. Here the CDR3 reads CASSVRTRTDEQFF. CDR3 bases: TGTGCCAGCAGCGTGAGGACTAGGACGGATGAGCAGTTCTTC.

The chain combines TRBV7-2 with TRBJ2-2, with 7 positions matching TRBD1. Germline lookup yields CDR1 SGHTA and CDR2 FQGNSA. V trimming: 3 bases; J trimming: 2 bases; junction bases outside the gene matches: 3. The CDR3 runs to 15 residues. The CDR3 sequence: CASSLGQLNTGELFF. In nucleotides, the CDR3 is TGTGCCAGCAGCTTGGGACAGTTAAACACCGGGGAGCTGTTTTTT.

Notes on this clone: Relative to the germline gene, one junction end is altered; a read error may explain this. The CDR3 coding sequence is TGTGCCAGCAGCGACTGGCTTAAACGACAAGAGACCCAGTACTTC. Translating it yields CASSDWLKRQETQYF. V is TRBV6-4 and J is TRBJ2-5; no reliable D call. Germline V CDR1 and CDR2: MRHNA, SNTAGT. The CDR3 has 15 residues.

The chain is built from TRBV4-1 and TRBJ1-1; a weak D match, TRBD1 (5 bases). The CDR3 consists of 15 residues. V lost 5 bases and J lost 6, with 19 bases in between. CDR1 and CDR2 from the germline V gene are MGHRA and YSYEKL. The CDR3, as DNA: TGCGCCAGCAGCAAGGAGGGCCAGGGTAGGGCTGAAGCTTTCTTT. Its protein product is CASSKEGQGRAEAFF.

V gene TRBV7-8 combines with J gene TRBJ2-5; possibly TRBD1 for D (5 bases). Germline V gene data show CDR1 as SGHVS and CDR2 as FQNEAQ. V was trimmed by 6 bases and J by 2 bases, leaving 22 bases between them. This CDR3 spans 17 amino acids. The CDR3 region has the DNA TGTGCCAGCAGTCGCCAGAAGGCAGGGATGGGACAAGAGACCCAGTACTTC. Encoded protein: CASSRQKAGMGQETQYF.

The table lists this clone with a count of one. This sequence joins TRBV6-1 and TRBJ1-2; 9 nucleotides match TRBD1. Germline CDR1 and CDR2: MNHNS and SASEGT. J was trimmed by 6 bases and V by 6 bases; bases with no gene match: 8. The CDR3 is 14 amino acids. The CDR3 here is CASRGQGRFDGYTF. CDR3 nucleotide sequence: TGTGCCAGCAGGGGACAGGGAAGGTTCGATGGCTACACCTTC.

The genes are TRBV5-4 and TRBJ2-7; 9 bases fit TRBD1. Germline-derived CDR1 and CDR2 are SGHNT and YYREEE (reference sequence). The CDR3 has 15 amino acids. Trimming cost V 3 bases and J 4 bases; bases outside gene matches: 8. The CDR3 loop is CASSSRHGQGYEQYF. The CDR3 DNA reads TGTGCCAGCAGCTCTAGACATGGACAGGGGTACGAGCAGTACTTC. The variable domain in full, with the rest retrieved from reference TRBV5-4 and TRBJ2-7, is ETGVTQSPTHLIKTRGQQVTLRCSSQSGHNTVSWYQQALGQGPQFIFQYYREEENGRGNFPPRFSGLQFPNYSSELNVNALELDDSALYLCASSSRHGQGYEQYFGPGTRLTVT.

The rearrangement links TRBV30 to TRBJ1-2; D not certain. Trimming stripped 2 bases from V and 0 bases from J, with 10 bases between. Germline lookup yields CDR1 GTSNPN and CDR2 SVGIG (reference sequence). The CDR3 is 14 residues long. The CDR3 DNA reads as TGTGCCTGGAGTCGTAGTACTACTAACTATGGCTACACCTTC. Translation: CAWSRSTTNYGYTF.

This clone was detected a few times. The chain employs TRBV7-9 and TRBJ2-5; the D is unclear. The CDR3 runs 16 residues. The germline CDR1 and CDR2 sequences are SEHNR and FQNEAQ (reference sequence). Trimming removed 1 base at V and 3 bases at J, with 15 bases between. Here the CDR3 reads CASSLVSWALKETQYF. CDR3 DNA: TGTGCCAGCAGCTTAGTGTCTTGGGCCTTAAAAGAGACCCAGTACTTC.

V is TRBV7-8 and J is TRBJ2-7, with 9 positions matching TRBD2. This CDR3 spans 16 amino acids. The germline V gene has CDR1 SGHVS and CDR2 FQNEAQ. V gave up 2 bases and J gave up 5 bases; unmatched junction bases: 10. The CDR3 sequence is CASSLFVAGGSHEQYF. The DNA of the CDR3 is TGTGCCAGCAGCTTATTCGTTGCGGGGGGGTCCCACGAGCAGTACTTC.

This clone turned up a few times. The chain uses TRBV19 and TRBJ1-4; D is uncertain. Trimming removed 6 bases from V and 4 bases from J, with 15 bases in between. CDR3 length: 15 amino acids. CDR1 and CDR2 from the germline V gene are LNHDA and SQIVND (reference sequence). The CDR3: CASSLSSAGNEKLFF. DNA of the CDR3: TGTGCCAGTAGCCTCTCCTCGGCGGGTAATGAAAAACTGTTTTTT.

In this sample, this clone turned up once. The chain has TRBV5-1 and TRBJ2-1, with D maybe TRBD1 (7 bases). CDR3 length: 14 residues. CDR1 is SGHRS, CDR2 YFSETQ, per germline. V gave up 4 bases and J gave up 2 bases, with 10 bases separating them. In nucleotides, the CDR3 is TGCGCCAGCAGCGCAGGGGGGACCTACAATGAGCAGTTCTTC. Translation gives CASSAGGTYNEQFF.

This clone was recorded a few times. V usage is TRBV27 and J usage is TRBJ1-5; D might be TRBD1 (5 bases). V lost 5 bases, J lost 7 bases, and 12 bases lay in between. The CDR3 runs to 13 residues. Germline-derived CDR1 and CDR2 are MNHEY and SMNVEV (reference sequence). CDR3 sequence reads: CASSARGYQPQHF. In DNA form, the CDR3 reads TGTGCCAGCAGTGCTCGGGGGTACCAGCCCCAGCATTTT.

V usage is TRBV11-3 and J usage is TRBJ2-1; unclear D gene. The V and J ends lost 5 bases and 0 bases respectively, with 5 bases between them. The germline CDR1 and CDR2 sequences are SGHNT and YENEEA. CDR3 length: 13 amino acids. The CDR3 here is CASSKSSYNEQFF. CDR3 bases: TGTGCCAGCAGCAAGAGCTCCTACAATGAGCAGTTCTTC.

This clone appeared once. The chain couples TRBV7-8 to TRBJ1-4, with TRBD1 as a possible D gene (6 bases). Trimming stripped 8 bases from V and 7 bases from J, with 14 bases between. The CDR3 consists of 13 residues. CDR1 is SGHVS and CDR2 is FQNEAQ in the germline V gene. CDR3 sequence: CASQQGWGEKLFF. In DNA form, the CDR3 reads TGTGCCAGCCAACAGGGATGGGGTGAAAAACTGTTTTTT.

The V and J genes are TRBV6-5 and TRBJ1-1; D is possibly TRBD1 (6 bases). Germline V gives CDR1 MNHEY, CDR2 SVGAGI. CDR3 length: 16 amino acids. Between the trimmed V and J ends, which lost 4 bases and 5 bases, there was a span of 20 bases. The CDR3 spells CASSLQPTGPGTEAFF. CDR3 nucleotide sequence: TGTGCCAGCAGTTTGCAACCGACAGGCCCCGGAACTGAAGCTTTCTTT.

This clone was seen ten or more times. The chain employs TRBV7-6 and TRBJ2-1, with a tentative D call TRBD1 (6 bases). V lost 1 base, J lost 0 bases, and 19 bases lay in between. Per the germline V gene, CDR1 is SGHVS and CDR2 is FNYEAQ. There are 19 residues in the CDR3. The CDR3 region is CASSLVAIKQGSSYNEQFF. The CDR3 DNA reads TGTGCCAGCAGCTTAGTGGCAATAAAACAGGGCAGCTCCTACAATGAGCAGTTCTTC.

The genes are TRBV12-5 and TRBJ2-1; tentatively, D is TRBD2 (6 bases). Looked up from germline, CDR1 is LGHNT and CDR2 is FRNRAP. With 7 bases removed from V and 7 bases from J, the gap between germline ends came to 20 bases. The CDR3 totals 15 residues. In DNA, the CDR3 is TGTGCTAGTGCTCTGGGACTGGGGACCCTGAATGAGCAGTTCTTC. Translation: CASALGLGTLNEQFF.

The chain carries TRBV6-1 and TRBJ2-3; 7 bases line up with TRBD2. Germline-derived CDR1 and CDR2 are MNHNS and SASEGT. This CDR3 has 14 amino acids. J was trimmed by 7 bases and V by 5 bases; bases with no gene match: 9. The CDR3 region has the DNA TGTGCCAGCAGTAACGGACTAGTTCCACATACGCAGTATTTT. As protein: CASSNGLVPHTQYF.

The chain links TRBV5-8 to TRBJ1-2; D unclear. V was shortened by 0 bases and J by 1 base, with 10 bases between the two germline ends. CDR3 length: 15 residues. Germline V gene sequence: CDR1 SGHTS, CDR2 YDEGEE. In DNA, the CDR3 is TGTGCCAGCAGCTTGGGCTTGAGTAATAACTATGGCTACACCTTC. Protein: CASSLGLSNNYGYTF.

This chain uses TRBV5-8 with TRBJ2-7; tentatively, D is TRBD2 (5 bases). The CDR3 is 16 residues long. Trimming left V 0 bases short and J 3 bases short, with 16 bases between. Germline CDR1 SGHTS, CDR2 YDEGEE. DNA for the CDR3: TGTGCCAGCAGCTTGGATTTCCGGGAAGGGAGCTACGAGCAGTACTTC. It yields the protein CASSLDFREGSYEQYF. The whole variable domain, filled in from reference TRBV5-8 and TRBJ2-7, reads EAGVTQSPTHLIKTRGQQATLRCSPISGHTSVYWYQQALGLGLQFLLWYDEGEERNRGNFPPRFSGRQFPNYSSELNVNALELEDSALYLCASSLDFREGSYEQYFGPGTRLTVT.

The V call is TRBV6-5, the J call TRBJ2-5; possibly TRBD1 for D (6 bases). V dropped 6 bases and J dropped 4 bases, with 9 bases sitting between them. CDR3 size: 12 residues. Germline V gene sequence: CDR1 MNHEY, CDR2 SVGAGI. CDR3 sequence reads: CASSGRGETQYF. The DNA of the CDR3 is TGTGCCAGCAGCGGCAGGGGAGAGACCCAGTACTTC.